This T cell receptor (beta chain) was found in a study of cytomegalovirus exposure and HLA in healthy donors. Notes on the study in general: It was likely that a cluster of highly shared sequence variants was a sequencing artifact.

CDR1 and CDR2 from the germline V gene are MNHEY and SMNVEV (reference sequence). V dropped 8 bases and J dropped 3; count of bases not matched to a gene: 9. The CDR3 is 15 residues long. PCR primers comprised 60 Vbeta and 13 Jbeta primers. As processed by the authors: There were 80 million to 95 million unique TCR beta chains by a later count, and about 11 million of them were shared. TCRdb's table, derived via immunoSEQ multiplex PCR, lists solely in-frame clones and lacks some. The V and J calls and clone size were taken over from that table, and D and trimming were inferred from the DNA. The sample has roughly 140,000 clones, 82% seen once. About this clone: Its antigen remains unidentified.

The gene calls are TRBV27 and TRBJ2-1; 8 nucleotides align to TRBD1. This TCR derives from a male donor in good health and CMV-seronegative. Material for sequencing was PBMCs. CDR3 sequence: CASVRQGADYNEQFF. The DNA of the CDR3 is TGTGCCAGCGTCCGGCAGGGGGCGGACTACAATGAGCAGTTCTTC.